The clone carrying this TCR beta chain was seen a few times. What it recognizes is unknown. This entry belongs to a study of identical twins. TCRdb re-called the 5' RACE reads through MiXCR, storing one row per CDR3 protein. This sample yields 400,000 to 600,000 distinct CDR3 sequences, of which approximately 20% are seen a single time; approximately 0.52% belongs to the top ten. There are 11 residues in the CDR3. V was pared by 4 bases and J by 6 bases, with 4 bases between. Points from the study as a whole: Fewer insertions characterized abundant cord blood beta clonotypes, whereas memory repertoires showed none. Invariant cells of the MAIT and iNKT types might have partly distorted the zero-insertion analyses.

The same specimen was also included in a second study, on yellow fever vaccine responses in identical twins.

This clonotype was obtained from a young woman in good health. The genes are TRBV12-3 or TRBV12-4 and TRBJ2-1; unclear D gene. The sequenced sample consisted of CD4+ T cells sorted from blood. Written as DNA, the CDR3 is TGTGCCAGCAGTTGGCTCAATGAGCAGTTCTTC. Its protein is CASSWLNEQFF.